The 28 T cell receptor beta chains below were found in one sample sequenced in a study of blood T cell repertoires in COVID-19. The data were produced by immunoSEQ multiplex PCR, yet TCRdb's version contains in-frame clones alone and is incomplete. The sample lists some 120,000 clones; around 86% were seen once. Specimen: peripheral blood. Receptors originate from a man aged 80 or over with active or convalescent COVID-19.

This clone came up once. The chain joins TRBV7-2 to TRBJ2-7; 13 bases are shared with TRBD2. This CDR3 spans 17 amino acids. Germline V gene sequence: CDR1 SGHTA, CDR2 FQGNSA. With 2 bases clipped from V and 0 bases from J, the junction kept 4 bases outside the gene matches. CDR3 nucleotide sequence: TGTGCCAGCAGCTTAACGGGGACTAGCGGGACCTCCTACGAGCAGTACTTC. Protein product: CASSLTGTSGTSYEQYF.

The chain's CDR3 is CASSQEGNQPQHF. The DNA for the CDR3 is TGTGCCAGTTCTCAGGAGGGAAATCAGCCCCAGCATTTT. The chain employs TRBV19 and TRBJ1-5; D ambiguous. Germline V gene sequence: CDR1 LNHDA, CDR2 SQIVND (reference sequence). The CDR3 is 13 residues long. The ends were cut back, 8 bases at V and 4 bases at J, with 12 bases in the middle.

V and J are TRBV29-1 and TRBJ2-2, with TRBD2 as a possible D gene (5 bases). The CDR3 totals 13 residues. V lost 6 bases and J 3 bases, leaving 11 bases between the germline ends. CDR1 and CDR2 (germline): SQVTM, ANQGSEA. CDR3 in amino acids: CSVGSPDTGELFF. DNA for the CDR3: TGCAGCGTGGGGAGCCCCGACACCGGGGAGCTGTTTTTT.

DNA of the CDR3: TGCGCCAGCAGCTTGAGCGGGGGCCGAGAAGAGACCCAGTACTTC. Amino acids: CASSLSGGREETQYF. J is TRBJ2-5 and V is TRBV5-1, with TRBD2 identical over 8 bases. This CDR3 has 15 residues. V was clipped by 1 base and J by 3 bases; unmatched bases: 5. Germline values: CDR1 SGHRS, CDR2 YFSETQ.

The chain employs TRBV9 and TRBJ2-1; TRBD2 aligns across 12 bases. Per germline, CDR1 SGDLS and CDR2 YYNGEE. With V trimmed by 0 bases and J by 6 bases, 10 bases remained unmatched. The CDR3 consists of 18 residues. Written as DNA, the CDR3 is TGTGCCAGCAGCGTAGCTACGGGCAGGACTAGCGGGGTCAATGAGCAGTTCTTC. Encoded protein: CASSVATGRTSGVNEQFF.

This clone was counted a few times. The chain carries TRBV6-5 and TRBJ2-5; TRBD1 is a possible D gene (5 bases). CDR3 length: 14 residues. The V gene's germline CDR1 is MNHEY and CDR2 SVGAGI. V lost 6 bases and J 4 bases, leaving 15 bases between the germline ends. CDR3 amino acids: CASSDAGRGETQYF. The CDR3 coding sequence is TGTGCCAGCAGCGATGCAGGGCGCGGAGAGACCCAGTACTTC.

V gene TRBV10-3 combines with J gene TRBJ1-5; maybe TRBD1 (6 bases). V lost 0 bases and J 1 base, leaving 10 bases between the germline ends. The CDR3 extends over 16 amino acids. Looked up from germline, CDR1 is ENHRY and CDR2 is SYGVKD. The CDR3 region has the DNA TGTGCCATCAGTGAGTCCGAGCAGGGGAGCAATCAGCCCCAGCATTTT. Translation gives CAISESEQGSNQPQHF.

The genes are TRBV7-3 and TRBJ2-4; D perhaps matches TRBD1 (6 bases). The V end was cut by 5 bases, the J end by 8 bases, with 22 bases between. The germline V gene encodes CDR1 SGHTA and CDR2 FQGTGA. The length of the CDR3 is 16 residues. The CDR3 reads CASSPGVVGLRDIQYF. The CDR3 coding sequence is TGTGCCAGCAGCCCAGGGGTCGTTGGCTTAAGGGACATTCAGTACTTC.

This chain connects TRBV5-8 to TRBJ2-3, with TRBD2 identical over 9 bases. V lost 1 base, J lost 3 bases, and 9 bases stayed unmatched. Germline loops: CDR1 SGHTS, CDR2 YDEGEE. CDR3 length: 17 amino acids. Here the CDR3 DNA reads TGTGCCAGCAGCTTGAGAAGGGCGGGACTAGCTACAGATACGCAGTATTTT. Protein: CASSLRRAGLATDTQYF.

This clone was recorded only once. V gene TRBV19 combines with J gene TRBJ2-7; TRBD2 might be the D (6 bases). The germline V gene encodes CDR1 LNHDA and CDR2 SQIVND (reference sequence). The V end lost 8 bases, the J end lost 7 bases, and 18 bases lay between the germline ends. The CDR3 runs to 13 residues. As DNA, the CDR3 is TGTGCCAGTGGGCGGACTACCCTGGGGGAGCAGTACTTC. It translates to CASGRTTLGEQYF.

The J gene is TRBJ1-1, the V gene TRBV6-5; 8 bases match TRBD1. Losses at the gene ends were 6 bases for V and 6 bases for J; bases not matched to a gene: 12. The CDR3 contains 15 residues. Germline CDR1 MNHEY, CDR2 SVGAGI. CDR3: CASRWTGIGMSEAFF. CDR3 DNA sequence: TGTGCCAGCAGGTGGACAGGGATCGGGATGTCTGAAGCTTTCTTT.

The chain employs TRBV24-1 and TRBJ2-5, with TRBD2 identical over 7 bases. Germline V gene sequence: CDR1 KGHDR, CDR2 SFDVKD. Trimming cost V 5 bases and J 8 bases; bases outside gene matches: 10. The CDR3 has 14 residues. The CDR3 sequence is CATSAPSGAETQYF. DNA of the CDR3: TGTGCCACCAGTGCTCCCAGCGGGGCCGAAACCCAGTACTTC.

This chain connects TRBV18 to TRBJ1-2; D gene unclear. Deletions cut 0 bases from V and 4 bases from J, with 6 bases between. Germline CDR1 is KGHSH and CDR2 is LQKENI. This CDR3 region has 13 residues. The CDR3 reads CASSPPGGYGYTF. The CDR3 region has the DNA TGTGCCAGCTCACCACCGGGAGGCTATGGCTACACCTTC.

This chain connects TRBV18 to TRBJ2-7; D gene unclear. Deletions cut 0 bases from V and 3 bases from J, with 9 bases between. The germline V gene has CDR1 KGHSH and CDR2 LQKENI. This CDR3 spans 14 amino acids. The CDR3 sequence is CASSPPSNYYEQYF. CDR3 nucleotides: TGTGCCAGCTCACCACCAAGTAACTACTACGAGCAGTACTTC.

The chain employs TRBV6-5 and TRBJ1-2, with 8 positions matching TRBD1. The V gene end was trimmed by 0 bases and the J gene end by 4 bases; junction bases not matched to a gene: 1. The length of the CDR3 is 14 residues. In germline, CDR1 is MNHEY, CDR2 SVGAGI. The CDR3 DNA sequence: TGTGCCAGCAGTTACTCTACAGGGGGCTATGGCTACACCTTC. This codes for CASSYSTGGYGYTF.

This clone has only a few counts. For the CDR3, the DNA is TGCGCCAGCAGTAGGGACTTCCTGTACCAAGAGACCCAGTACTTC. This gives the protein CASSRDFLYQETQYF. The chain joins TRBV4-3 to TRBJ2-5, with TRBD2 as a possible D gene (6 bases). Trimming shortened V by 6 bases and J by 0 bases, and 14 bases separated the two germline ends. From germline, CDR1 is LGHNA and CDR2 YSLEER. This CDR3 region has 15 residues.

The genes are TRBV11-2 and TRBJ1-1; no reliable D call. CDR1 is SGHAT and CDR2 is FQNNGV in the germline V gene. This CDR3 is 13 amino acids long. V dropped 5 bases and J dropped 9 bases, with 16 bases sitting between them. For the CDR3, the DNA is TGTGCCAGCAGCCGCGACTTAAGTTTACAAGCTTTCTTT. Encoded protein: CASSRDLSLQAFF.

The chain is built from TRBV11-2 and TRBJ2-5, with 10 bases that match TRBD1. This CDR3 is 16 amino acids long. Germline V gives CDR1 SGHAT, CDR2 FQNNGV. The trim removed 3 bases at V and 2 bases at J, leaving 6 bases unmatched. The CDR3 DNA reads as TGTGCCAGCAGCTTGGGACAGGGGAGAATTCAAGAGACCCAGTACTTC. Translated: CASSLGQGRIQETQYF.

V and J are TRBV7-9 and TRBJ1-1; 7 nucleotides align to TRBD1. The CDR3 is 13 amino acids. The V gene end was trimmed by 5 bases and the J gene end by 4 bases; junction bases not matched to a gene: 4. Germline-derived CDR1 and CDR2 are SEHNR and FQNEAQ (reference sequence). The CDR3, as DNA: TGTGCCAGCAGCCCCCAGGGGGGCACTGAAGCTTTCTTT. Its protein product is CASSPQGGTEAFF.

The rearrangement joins TRBV20-1 to TRBJ1-1; 8 positions agree with TRBD1. Germline V lookup: CDR1 DFQATT, CDR2 SNEGSKA (reference sequence). The CDR3 is 12 amino acids. V gave up 4 bases and J gave up 4 bases; unmatched junction bases: 2. The CDR3 nucleotides read TGCAGTGCTACTGACAGGGGCACTGAAGCTTTCTTT. It encodes CSATDRGTEAFF.

The V gene is TRBV6-5, the J gene TRBJ2-3; D remains ambiguous. Germline V gives CDR1 MNHEY, CDR2 SVGAGI. Trimming took 3 bases from V and 9 from J, leaving 10 bases between them. This CDR3 has 12 amino acids. The CDR3 coding sequence is TGTGCCAGCAGTTATAACGGAGAGACGCAGTATTTT. It encodes CASSYNGETQYF.

The CDR3 loop reads CASSSSWAEPGETQYF. The CDR3 nucleotides are TGTGCCAGCAGCTCCTCTTGGGCAGAACCGGGGGAGACCCAGTACTTC. V usage is TRBV7-2 and J usage is TRBJ2-5; D perhaps matches TRBD2 (5 bases). Germline V CDR1 and CDR2: SGHTA, FQGNSA. This CDR3 is built from 16 residues. Trimming removed 4 bases from V and 5 bases from J, with 20 bases in between.

The chain has TRBV25-1 and TRBJ1-6; D possibly corresponds to TRBD1 (6 bases). The CDR3 covers 14 residues. In germline, CDR1 is MGHDK, CDR2 SYGVNS. V lost 6 bases to trimming and J lost 10 bases, with 16 bases between them. As DNA, the CDR3 is TGTGCCAGCAGCGAAAGGGGGTTCGGATCACCCCTCCACTTT. Translation gives CASSERGFGSPLHF. The complete variable domain, with remaining parts taken from reference TRBV25-1 and TRBJ1-6, reads EADIYQTPRYLVIGTGKKITLECSQTMGHDKMYWYQQDPGMELHLIHYSYGVNSTEKGDLSSESTVSRIRTEHFPLTLESARPSHTSQYLCASSERGFGSPLHFGNGTRLTVT.

Here the CDR3 DNA reads TGTGCCACCAGTGAACCCGGACAGGGTAACGAGCAGTTCTTC. This sequence encodes CATSEPGQGNEQFF. The genes are TRBV24-1 and TRBJ2-1; TRBD1 matches 8 bases. V lost 4 bases, J lost 10 bases, and 8 bases stayed unmatched. The CDR3 is 14 residues long. In germline, CDR1 is KGHDR, CDR2 SFDVKD.

The chain carries TRBV21-1 and TRBJ1-6. TRBV21-1 corresponds to a pseudogene. The CDR3 loop spans 19 amino acids. The CDR3 sequence: CASSKARRPLNAYNSPLHF. CDR3 DNA sequence: TGTGCCAGCAGCAAAGCCCGGAGACCCCTGAACGCCTATAATTCACCCCTCCACTTT.

This clone was counted a few times. The chain combines TRBV5-6 with TRBJ2-2; 7 nucleotides align to TRBD1. The CDR3 sequence is 13 residues long. With 5 bases clipped from V and 4 bases from J, the junction kept 2 bases outside the gene matches. Germline CDR1 SGHDT, CDR2 YYEEEE. CDR3 in amino acids: CASRRDSTGELFF. In DNA, the CDR3 is TGTGCCAGCAGACGGGACAGCACCGGGGAGCTGTTTTTT.

This chain's CDR3 is CASSLGGSNYEQYF. The CDR3 bases are TGCGCCAGCAGCTTAGGAGGGAGTAACTACGAGCAGTACTTC. This rearrangement joins TRBV5-1 to TRBJ2-7, with a possible D match to TRBD2 (6 bases). Trimming cost V 2 bases and J 3 bases, with 12 bases left between them. Germline values: CDR1 SGHRS, CDR2 YFSETQ. The CDR3 is 14 amino acids.

Worth noting for this clone: Other nucleotide sequences in the sample specify the same CDR3. The rearrangement uses TRBV9 and TRBJ1-1; TRBD1 might be the D (6 bases). Germline V gene lookup returns CDR1 SGDLS and CDR2 YYNGEE. This CDR3 has 15 amino acids. V lost 4 bases to trimming and J lost 5 bases, with 18 bases between them. CDR3: CASSPSGGGGTEAFF. CDR3 DNA sequence: TGTGCCAGCAGCCCCTCGGGGGGAGGGGGGACTGAAGCTTTCTTT. Looking up the rest from reference TRBV9 and TRBJ1-1 gives the full variable domain: DSGVTQTPKHLITATGQRVTLRCSPRSGDLSVYWYQQSLDQGLQFLIQYYNGEERAKGNILERFSAQQFPDLHSELNLSSLELGDSALYFCASSPSGGGGTEAFFGQGTRLTVV.